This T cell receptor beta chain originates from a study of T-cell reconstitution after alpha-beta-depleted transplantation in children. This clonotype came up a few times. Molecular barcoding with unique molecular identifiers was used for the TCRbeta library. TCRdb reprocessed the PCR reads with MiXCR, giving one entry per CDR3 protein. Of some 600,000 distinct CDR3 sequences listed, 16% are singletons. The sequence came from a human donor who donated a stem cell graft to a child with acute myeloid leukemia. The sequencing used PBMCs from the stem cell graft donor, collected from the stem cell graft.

The DNA of the CDR3 is TGTGCCAGCAGTTTATCTCCGTCTAGCACAGATACGCAGTATTTT. Its translation: CASSLSPSSTDTQYF. The chain recombines TRBV28 with TRBJ2-3, with no clear D. This CDR3 comprises 15 residues. The V gene lost 1 base and the J gene lost 0 bases, with 8 bases spanning the gap. CDR1 and CDR2 from the germline V gene are MDHEN and SYDVKM. Complete variable domain (other parts from reference TRBV28 and TRBJ2-3): DVKVTQSSRYLVKRTGEKVFLECVQDMDHENMFWYRQDPGLGLRLIYFSYDVKMKEKGDIPEGYSVSREKKERFSLILESASTNQTSMYLCASSLSPSSTDTQYFGPGTRLTVL.